The 23 T cell receptor beta chains below come from one sample, sequenced in a study of blood T cell repertoires in COVID-19 (dated by TCRdb to the early 2020s). The library was produced with the immunoSEQ multiplex PCR assay. This immuneACCESS table, as held by TCRdb, lists in-frame sequences with V and J called but not all clones. Of the missing ones, under half trace to an unresolved V gene in checked studies; the others have no known cause. The sample records roughly 100,000 clones, approximately 91% of which are singletons. Clones ranked in the top ten supply roughly 4.3% of the sample. The sequencing input was peripheral blood. Receptor source: a young man with acute or convalescent COVID-19.

The genes are TRBV7-9 and TRBJ2-1; the match to TRBD2 covers 8 bases. The CDR3 spans 19 residues. Germline V gene lookup returns CDR1 SEHNR and CDR2 FQNEAQ (reference sequence). Losses at the gene ends were 1 base for V and 4 bases for J; bases not matched to a gene: 15. CDR3 region: CASSLDGTLSAGAYNEQFF. CDR3 nucleotides: TGTGCCAGCAGCTTAGACGGGACTCTATCAGCGGGAGCGTACAATGAGCAGTTCTTC.

CDR3 sequence reads: CAWSLAYEQYF. CDR3 nucleotides: TGTGCCTGGAGTCTAGCCTACGAGCAGTACTTC. The chain carries TRBV30 and TRBJ2-7; D is uncertain. The CDR3 consists of 11 residues. V gave up 2 bases and J gave up 2 bases, with 4 bases separating them. Germline V gene data show CDR1 as GTSNPN and CDR2 as SVGIG (reference sequence). Drawing the rest from reference TRBV30 and TRBJ2-7, the complete variable domain is SQTIHQWPATLVQPVGSPLSLECTVEGTSNPNLYWYRQAAGRGLQLLFYSVGIGQISSEVPQNLSASRPQDRQFILSSKKLLLSDSGFYLCAWSLAYEQYFGPGTRLTVT.

About this clone itself: In the same sample, other DNA sequences code for this CDR3. CDR3 amino acids: CATSQGMNTEAFF. As DNA, the CDR3 is TGTGCCACTTCGCAGGGCATGAACACTGAAGCTTTCTTT. V is TRBV24-1 and J is TRBJ1-1; perhaps TRBD1 as D (5 bases). CDR1 is KGHDR and CDR2 is SFDVKD in the germline V gene. Trimming took 10 bases from V and 0 from J, leaving 11 bases between them. The CDR3 loop spans 13 amino acids.

This clone has just a few counts. The chain employs TRBV4-1 and TRBJ2-1; weak D call: TRBD2 (5 bases). The germline V gene has CDR1 MGHRA and CDR2 YSYEKL. V was shortened by 1 base and J by 7 bases, with 11 bases between the two germline ends. The CDR3 is 14 amino acids. The CDR3 DNA is TGCGCCAGCAGCCAAGGTGCGGGTCGGAATGAGCAGTTCTTC. It yields the protein CASSQGAGRNEQFF.

CDR3 sequence: CASSRGQGYPYEQYF. Here the CDR3 DNA reads TGTGCCAGCAGCCGGGGACAGGGCTACCCCTACGAGCAGTACTTC. This chain uses TRBV7-9 with TRBJ2-7, with TRBD1 matching 9 bases. The CDR3 totals 15 residues. Germline V gene data show CDR1 as SEHNR and CDR2 as FQNEAQ (reference sequence). With V trimmed by 5 bases and J by 2 bases, 7 bases remained unmatched.

The chain joins TRBV7-9 to TRBJ2-7; a possible D gene is TRBD1 (6 bases). This CDR3 has 14 residues. Trimming took 1 base from V and 5 from J, leaving 12 bases between them. From germline, CDR1 is SEHNR and CDR2 FQNEAQ (reference sequence). In nucleotides, the CDR3 is TGTGCCAGCAGCTTAGACAGGGAATCTCACGAGCAGTACTTC. The encoded protein is CASSLDRESHEQYF. The complete variable domain, with remaining parts taken from reference TRBV7-9 and TRBJ2-7, reads DTGVSQNPRHKITKRGQNVTFRCDPISEHNRLYWYRQTLGQGPEFLTYFQNEAQLEKSRLLSDRFSAERPKGSFSTLEIQRTEQGDSAMYLCASSLDRESHEQYFGPGTRLTVT.

The chain uses TRBV7-2 and TRBJ2-3, with 10 bases that match TRBD2. The CDR3 extends over 17 amino acids. Germline loops: CDR1 SGHTA, CDR2 FQGNSA. The trim removed 7 bases at V and 2 bases at J, leaving 12 bases unmatched. This CDR3 is CASTLLAGGLLTDTQYF. The CDR3 nucleotides read TGTGCCAGCACCCTCTTAGCGGGGGGCCTTCTCACAGATACGCAGTATTTT.

This clone showed up just once. CDR3 DNA: TGTGCCATCAGTGGAGGGACTAGCGGGGGATACGAGCAGTACTTC. Its protein product is CAISGGTSGGYEQYF. This chain uses TRBV10-3 with TRBJ2-7; 14 nucleotides align to TRBD2. With 4 bases clipped from V and 4 bases from J, the junction kept 3 bases outside the gene matches. CDR1 and CDR2 from the germline V gene are ENHRY and SYGVKD. CDR3 length: 15 residues.

This chain uses TRBV6-5 with TRBJ1-1; 7 bases are a match to TRBD1. The germline V gene has CDR1 MNHEY and CDR2 SVGAGI. The CDR3 loop spans 14 amino acids. V dropped 6 bases and J dropped 6; count of bases not matched to a gene: 10. CDR3 residues: CASSDPGQYAEAFF. CDR3 coding DNA: TGTGCCAGCAGCGACCCGGGACAGTATGCTGAAGCTTTCTTT.

The count of this clone is one. The chain joins TRBV27 to TRBJ1-5; D is ambiguous. Trimming cost V 7 bases and J 0 bases, with 16 bases left between them. Germline V gene data show CDR1 as MNHEY and CDR2 as SMNVEV (reference sequence). This CDR3 region has 16 residues. The CDR3 is CASKLNPGNSNQPQHF. The CDR3 region has the DNA TGTGCCAGCAAGCTAAATCCGGGAAATAGCAATCAGCCCCAGCATTTT.

This chain joins TRBV6-4 and TRBJ2-7, with 8 bases that match TRBD2. Germline V lookup: CDR1 MRHNA, CDR2 SNTAGT. After removal of 3 bases from V and 2 bases from J, the junction contained 6 bases not matched to a gene. The CDR3 is 15 amino acids. The CDR3: CASSEKVAGTYEQYF. In nucleotides, the CDR3 is TGTGCCAGCAGTGAAAAGGTAGCGGGAACCTACGAGCAGTACTTC.

Worth noting for this clone: Other DNA sequences in this sample translate to the same CDR3. The chain is built from TRBV6-5 and TRBJ1-6, with 10 bases that match TRBD1. The CDR3 is 15 residues long. The junction had 2 bases not matched to a gene; V was cut back by 2 bases and J by 7 bases. The germline gives CDR1 MNHEY, CDR2 SVGAGI. CDR3: CASSYEDRGNSPLHF. The CDR3 DNA follows: TGTGCCAGCAGTTACGAGGACAGGGGGAATTCACCCCTCCACTTT.

V and J are TRBV24-1 and TRBJ1-1, with D unresolved. Germline V gene sequence: CDR1 KGHDR, CDR2 SFDVKD. The CDR3 is made up of 11 amino acids. The V and J ends lost 4 bases and 8 bases respectively, with 7 bases between them. The CDR3 DNA reads TGTGCCACCAGTGACTCCCGGGAAGCTTTCTTT. Its protein is CATSDSREAFF.

The chain joins TRBV21-1 to TRBJ2-7; no check of the table's D call, TRBD2, against the DNA was made. TRBV21-1 is a pseudogene locus. The CDR3 runs 15 residues. The CDR3 reads CASSNPRDSTYEQYF. The CDR3 DNA reads as TGTGCCAGCAGCAATCCGCGGGACTCCACATACGAGCAGTACTTC.

The V and J genes are TRBV18 and TRBJ1-3; D may be TRBD1 (5 bases). The CDR3 has 17 residues. CDR1 and CDR2 (germline): KGHSH, LQKENI. The ends were cut back, 3 bases at V and 0 bases at J, with 15 bases in the middle. DNA for the CDR3: TGTGCCAGCTCACCGTACTTACCACAGGCCTCTGGAAACACCATATATTTT. Translation: CASSPYLPQASGNTIYF.

This chain uses TRBV5-1 with TRBJ2-1; perhaps TRBD1 as D (5 bases). V dropped 0 bases and J dropped 9 bases, with 13 bases sitting between them. Germline CDR1 SGHRS, CDR2 YFSETQ. The CDR3 has 14 residues. CDR3 nucleotides: TGCGCCAGCAGCTTGGAGGGGAATACTGGTGAGCAGTTCTTC. Encoded protein: CASSLEGNTGEQFF.

V and J are TRBV11-3 and TRBJ1-6; D is ambiguous. Germline CDR1 SGHNT, CDR2 YENEEA. The CDR3 loop spans 13 amino acids. V dropped 0 bases and J dropped 10 bases, with 7 bases sitting between them. CDR3 sequence: CASSLDPNSPLHF. Here the CDR3 DNA reads TGTGCCAGCAGCTTAGACCCTAACTCACCCCTCCACTTT.

This chain joins TRBV19 and TRBJ1-2; no clear D gene. This CDR3 spans 12 amino acids. Germline V gene data show CDR1 as LNHDA and CDR2 as SQIVND (reference sequence). V lost 8 bases and J 4 bases, leaving 11 bases between the germline ends. CDR3 sequence reads: CASSDSFYGYTF. CDR3 DNA sequence: TGTGCCAGTTCGGACTCCTTCTATGGCTACACCTTC.

The chain combines TRBV5-5 with TRBJ2-1; D may be TRBD2 (5 bases). V shed 4 bases and J shed 6 bases, with 14 bases lying between them. The CDR3 totals 14 residues. Germline loops: CDR1 SGHKS, CDR2 YYEKEE (reference sequence). The CDR3 nucleotides read TGTGCCAGCAGCCCTCAGTCCCGGGGCAATGAGCAGTTCTTC. As protein: CASSPQSRGNEQFF.

The rearrangement uses TRBV7-9 and TRBJ1-2; the match to TRBD1 covers 12 bases. V was pared by 4 bases and J by 6 bases, with 12 bases of the junction left unmatched. Germline values: CDR1 SEHNR, CDR2 FQNEAQ (reference sequence). The CDR3 sequence is 17 residues long. The CDR3 DNA follows: TGTGCCAGCAGCTCGGGAGGGACAGGGGGCTCTCGGGATGGCTACACCTTC. Its translation is CASSSGGTGGSRDGYTF.

This chain connects TRBV6-5 to TRBJ2-3, with TRBD2 matching over 9 bases. The CDR3 spans 15 residues. CDR1 and CDR2 from the germline V gene are MNHEY and SVGAGI. J was trimmed by 7 bases and V by 5 bases; bases with no gene match: 10. Here the CDR3 DNA reads TGTGCCAGCAGTCGGACTGGCGGGGGGGCCAATACGCAGTATTTT. Its translation is CASSRTGGGANTQYF.

The chain has TRBV9 and TRBJ2-1; possibly TRBD1 for D (5 bases). The CDR3 contains 14 residues. The V end lost 5 bases, the J end lost 7 bases, and 16 bases lay between the germline ends. The germline V gene has CDR1 SGDLS and CDR2 YYNGEE. CDR3 coding DNA: TGTGCCAGCAGTGCGGACACGACGAGGAATGAGCAGTTCTTC. Residues: CASSADTTRNEQFF.

This chain uses TRBV3-1 (or the pseudogene TRBV3-2) with TRBJ2-3; weak D call: TRBD2 (5 bases). CDR1 and CDR2 (germline): LGHDT, YNNKEL (reference sequence). With 2 bases removed from V and 3 bases from J, the gap between germline ends came to 9 bases. The CDR3 is 14 residues long. CDR3 coding DNA: TGTGCCAGCAGCCAATCCCCGGGGACAGATACGCAGTATTTT. Encoded protein: CASSQSPGTDTQYF.